The 10 T cell receptor beta chains below all came from one sample that was sequenced in a study of tumor and adjacent non-tumor tissue in lung cancer (dated by TCRdb to between 2018 and 2020). Bulk unsorted tissue served as the source for RNA extraction, and RNA quality was assessed using a NanoDrop ND-1000 and an Agilent 2100. The library was built by means of multiplex PCR. Sequencer: Illumina HiSeq 2500. Following protocols modified from ARM-PCR, the researchers constructed TCRbeta libraries through three rounds of nested PCR with primers (Table S4). Using fastp at Q25 and MiXCR, TCRdb reprocessed the public reads and kept productive beta chains. Every distinct CDR3 protein forms one entry, paired with its most common genes and DNA. This sample holds fewer than 130,000 distinct CDR3 sequences; over 75% were observed only once. 22% of the sample is held by the ten biggest clonotypes. The source material was lung tumor tissue. Receptors were obtained from a man between 70 and 80 years old with non-small cell lung cancer.

On this clonotype: One junction end disagrees with the germline gene, perhaps due to a read error. The rearrangement links TRBV10-2 to TRBJ2-2; 8 bases are shared with TRBD2. The CDR3 sequence is 16 residues long. CDR1 is WSHSY, CDR2 SAAADI, per germline. Here the CDR3 DNA reads TGTGCCAGCAGACCAGACGGGGGGGGTAACACCGGGGAGATGTTTTTT. Translating gives CASRPDGGGNTGEMFF.

This clonotype has a handful of counts. The chain recombines TRBV11-2 with TRBJ2-2, with a tentative D call TRBD2 (5 bases). This CDR3 has 17 amino acids. V was cut by 1 base and J by 9 bases, with 21 bases left in between. CDR1 and CDR2 (germline): SGHAT, FQNNGV. CDR3: CASSLALGGANIRELFF. The CDR3 nucleotides are TGTGCCAGCAGCTTAGCATTAGGAGGAGCAAACATCAGGGAGCTGTTTTTT.

Remarks on this clonotype: One junction end does not reproduce the germline sequence, and a read error may be involved. The gene calls are TRBV6-6 and TRBJ1-1; 9 bases map to TRBD1. CDR1 and CDR2 from the germline V gene are MNHNY and SVGAGI (reference sequence). This CDR3 contains 16 residues. Here the CDR3 reads CASNYSPGQGDTDAFF. CDR3 nucleotides: TGTGCCAGCAATTACTCACCGGGACAGGGAGACACTGATGCTTTCTTT.

A word on this clonotype: This could be a read error, since a much larger clone is one nucleotide away. The V gene is TRBV10-2, the J gene TRBJ2-1; D tentatively reads TRBD1 or TRBD2 (5 bases each). CDR1 and CDR2 from the germline V gene are WSHSY and SAAADI. This CDR3 region has 14 residues. The V and J ends lost 6 bases and 11 bases respectively, with 20 bases between them. The CDR3 loop reads CASRTPGPSSQQFF. The CDR3 nucleotides read TGCGCCAGCAGGACCCCGGGACCCTCTTCTCAGCAGTTCTTC.

Concerning this clonotype: The germline gene is not matched at one end of the junction; a read error may be the cause. The rearrangement links TRBV10-2 to TRBJ2-7; D tentatively reads TRBD1 or TRBD2 (5 bases each). The CDR3 runs 14 residues. CDR1 is WSHSY, CDR2 SAAADI, per germline. The CDR3 region is CGSRQAGAWDEQYF. CDR3 sequence (DNA): TGCGGCAGCAGGCAAGCCGGGGCTTGGGACGAGCAGTACTTC.

To note about this clonotype: The junction departs from the called germline gene at one end, perhaps through a read error. V usage is TRBV6-5 and J usage is TRBJ2-4; D is perhaps TRBD1 (6 bases). Germline loops: CDR1 MNHEY, CDR2 SVGAGI. The CDR3 runs 15 residues. The CDR3: CPSRGGRLVKNIQYF. Here the CDR3 DNA reads TGTCCCAGCAGGGGCGGTCGCCTAGTCAAAAACATTCAGTACTTC.

This clonotype was picked up many times. The chain employs TRBV6-2 or TRBV6-3 and TRBJ2-7; D is perhaps TRBD1 (5 bases). The V gene's germline CDR1 is MNHEY and CDR2 SVGEGT. This CDR3 has 15 residues. The germline V and J ends were trimmed by 6 bases and 6 bases, with 21 bases remaining between them. In DNA form, the CDR3 reads TGTGCCAGCAGACCCTCAGGGTTCCGGGCGACCGAGCAGTACTTC. Residues: CASRPSGFRATEQYF.

About this clonotype itself: Possible read error: a much larger clone is one base away. The V call is TRBV6-2 or TRBV6-3, the J call TRBJ2-1; a weak D match, TRBD1 (6 bases). From germline, CDR1 is MNHEY and CDR2 SVGEGT. The CDR3 is made up of 12 amino acids. CDR3 coding DNA: TGTGCCAGCAGCAAACTCCGGGACAAGCAGCTCTTC. This translates into CASSKLRDKQLF.

Comment on this clonotype: In this CDR3 the conserved last residue, phenylalanine or tryptophan, is missing, so a read error is likely. This sequence joins TRBV11-2 and TRBJ2-1; perhaps TRBD2 as D (6 bases). There are 18 residues in the CDR3. CDR1 SGHAT and CDR2 FQNNGV come from the germline V gene. CDR3 nucleotide sequence: TGCGCCAGCAGATTACATGTGCGGGACTGGGCCTCCTACAATGAGCAGTTCATC. Protein: CASRLHVRDWASYNEQFI.

This clonotype was counted a few times. A much larger clone is a single base away; this may be a read error. This chain links TRBV6-2 or TRBV6-3 with TRBJ1-5; D possibly uses TRBD1 or TRBD2 (6 bases each). The better agreement between TRBJ2-3 and the DNA end casts doubt on the J call. This CDR3 has 12 amino acids. The germline V gene has CDR1 MNHEY and CDR2 SVGEGT. The CDR3 bases are TGTGCCAGCAAAGGAGGGGGTCAGCCCCAGTATTTT. Translating gives CASKGGGQPQYF.